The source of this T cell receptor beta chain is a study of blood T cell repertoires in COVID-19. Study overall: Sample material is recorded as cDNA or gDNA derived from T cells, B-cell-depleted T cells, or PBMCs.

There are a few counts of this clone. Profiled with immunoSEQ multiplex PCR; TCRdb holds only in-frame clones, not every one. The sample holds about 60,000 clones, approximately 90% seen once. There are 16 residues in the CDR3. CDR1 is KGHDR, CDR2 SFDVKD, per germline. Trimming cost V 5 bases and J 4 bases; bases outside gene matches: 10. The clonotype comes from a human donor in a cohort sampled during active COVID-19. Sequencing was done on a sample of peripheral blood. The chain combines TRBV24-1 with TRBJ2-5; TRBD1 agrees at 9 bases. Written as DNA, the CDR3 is TGTGCCACCAGTGTGTCCGGGACAGGGTATAGAGAGACCCAGTACTTC. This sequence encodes CATSVSGTGYRETQYF.